One and the same sample provided the 25 T cell receptor beta chains below, sequenced in a study of blood T cells in healthy people across ages. Then a second PCR, running roughly 6 to 12 cycles, was carried out with a sample-barcoded 5' primer and a J-beta primer mix. TCRdb passed the 5' RACE reads through MiXCR, listing each CDR3 protein once. The sample lists 590,000 or so distinct CDR3 sequences; approximately 30% were seen once. Source material: blood. The receptors shown here come from an elderly woman in good health.

This clonotype has at least ten counts. The gene calls are TRBV9 and TRBJ2-5, with D possibly being TRBD2 (6 bases). CDR3 size: 12 residues. With 7 bases removed from V and 6 bases from J, the gap between germline ends came to 13 bases. CDR1 is SGDLS and CDR2 is YYNGEE in the germline V gene. In DNA form, the CDR3 reads TGTGCCAGCGGAGGGTTTGGCCAGACCCAGTACTTC. This gives the protein CASGGFGQTQYF.

This clonotype was seen a few times. The V call is TRBV3-1, the J call TRBJ1-5; D is undetermined. There are 14 residues in the CDR3. Germline assignment: CDR1 LGHDT and CDR2 YNNKEL (reference sequence). V lost 4 bases and J lost 2, with 9 bases in between. CDR3 region: CASSRMRGNQPQHF. Here the CDR3 DNA reads TGTGCCAGCAGCCGGATGAGAGGCAATCAGCCCCAGCATTTT.

As to this clonotype: One base away lies a much larger clone, so this may be a sequencing read error. The J gene is TRBJ2-4, the V gene TRBV5-1; no clear D. CDR1 SGHRS and CDR2 YFSETQ come from the germline V gene. The CDR3 covers 13 residues. Trimming stripped 4 bases from V and 8 bases from J, with 13 bases between. The CDR3 nucleotides are TGCGCCAGCAGCCGCGGTCGGGTAGACATTCAGTACTTC. It translates to CASSRGRVDIQYF.

This clonotype was picked up a small number of times. The chain uses TRBV3-1 and TRBJ1-2; D possibly corresponds to TRBD1 (5 bases). This CDR3 comprises 16 residues. CDR1 is LGHDT, CDR2 YNNKEL, per germline (reference sequence). V dropped 1 base and J dropped 2 bases, with 14 bases sitting between them. DNA of the CDR3: TGTGCCAGCAGCCAAGGGGTAGGGGCGGGGAACTATGGCTACACCTTC. Translation gives CASSQGVGAGNYGYTF.

Remarks on this clonotype: Just one base apart from a much larger clone, this may be a read error. V usage is TRBV4-3 and J usage is TRBJ2-3; D is uncertain. Germline V gene sequence: CDR1 LGHNA, CDR2 YSLEER. The CDR3 totals 14 residues. CDR3 amino acids: CASSQERPSDTRYF. Here the CDR3 DNA reads TGCGCCAGCAGCCAAGAGAGGCCCTCGGATACGCGGTATTTT.

Ten or more counts support this clonotype. The chain recombines TRBV13 with TRBJ1-2, with 7 bases identical to TRBD1. Looked up from germline, CDR1 is PRHDT and CDR2 is FYEKMQ (reference sequence). J lost 7 bases, V lost 4 bases, and 6 bases had no gene match. This CDR3 has 13 residues. The CDR3 nucleotides read TGTGCCAGCAGCTCCGGGACAGCCCTTGGCTACACCTTC. Amino acid sequence: CASSSGTALGYTF.

This clonotype has at least ten counts. This rearrangement joins TRBV6-1 to TRBJ2-7; 9 bases are shared with TRBD1. V gave up 6 bases and J gave up 6 bases; unmatched junction bases: 6. Germline values: CDR1 MNHNS, CDR2 SASEGT. The CDR3 totals 13 residues. The CDR3 DNA is TGTGCCAGCAGGGACAGGGGATCAGTCGAGCAGTACTTC. Residues: CASRDRGSVEQYF.

This clonotype was seen ten or more times. The gene calls are TRBV12-3 or TRBV12-4 and TRBJ2-1, with 8 positions matching TRBD2. The CDR3 loop spans 16 amino acids. V dropped 5 bases and J dropped 12; count of bases not matched to a gene: 18. For the CDR3, the DNA is TGTGCCAGCAGTCCGAGGATGGTCGGGGGGGCCTTAGCGCAGTTCTTC. Translating it yields CASSPRMVGGALAQFF.

V and J are TRBV3-1 and TRBJ1-2; D perhaps matches TRBD1 (6 bases). The ends were cut back, 4 bases at V and 2 bases at J, with 14 bases in the middle. CDR3 length: 15 amino acids. Germline loops: CDR1 LGHDT, CDR2 YNNKEL (reference sequence). CDR3 DNA: TGTGCCAGCAGCCTAACTGGAAGGGGGAACTATGGCTACACCTTC. Amino acid sequence: CASSLTGRGNYGYTF. The complete variable domain, with remaining parts taken from reference TRBV3-1 and TRBJ1-2, reads DTAVSQTPKYLVTQMGNDKSIKCEQNLGHDTMYWYKQDSKKFLKIMFSYNNKELIINETVPNRFSPKSPDKAHLNLHINSLELGDSAVYFCASSLTGRGNYGYTFGSGTRLTVV.

This clonotype was picked up a small number of times. The chain employs TRBV7-2 and TRBJ2-1; TRBD1 matches 10 bases. Germline V gives CDR1 SGHTA, CDR2 FQGNSA. The J segment lost 9 bases and the V segment lost 4 bases, leaving 9 bases of the junction unmatched. The CDR3 extends over 15 amino acids. The DNA for the CDR3 is TGTGCCAGCAGCTACAGCTGGGACAGGGGTGGTGAGCAGTTCTTC. This codes for CASSYSWDRGGEQFF.

In its sample, this clonotype was seen many times. The chain uses TRBV28 and TRBJ2-5, with D tentatively TRBD1 or TRBD2 (5 bases each). Germline V lookup: CDR1 MDHEN, CDR2 SYDVKM. The germline V and J ends were trimmed by 3 bases and 1 base, with 15 bases remaining between them. CDR3 size: 16 residues. CDR3 DNA sequence: TGTGCCAGCAGTTTGAAGAGACAGAGGGGCCAAGAGACCCAGTACTTC. Amino acid sequence: CASSLKRQRGQETQYF.

Details on this clonotype: It may be a read error: a sequence one base away is much more abundant. V gene TRBV28 combines with J gene TRBJ2-5, with 7 nucleotides matching TRBD1. The CDR3 is 14 amino acids. J gave up 11 bases and V 7 bases, and 16 bases lay outside the gene matches. Germline V gene sequence: CDR1 MDHEN, CDR2 SYDVKM. The CDR3 region is CASTRDSGPNEQYF. The DNA for the CDR3 is TGTGCCAGCACCCGGGACAGCGGACCTAATGAGCAGTACTTC.

This clonotype was detected many times. The chain couples TRBV6-6 to TRBJ1-2; no reliable D call. CDR3 length: 14 residues. Trimming pared 0 bases from V and 1 base from J, leaving 6 bases between. The germline CDR1 and CDR2 sequences are MNHNY and SVGAGI (reference sequence). CDR3 protein: CASSYSPDNYGYTF. The CDR3 DNA reads TGTGCCAGCAGTTACTCGCCGGATAACTATGGCTACACCTTC.

At least ten counts were recorded for this clonotype. The V gene is TRBV20-1, the J gene TRBJ2-1, with TRBD2 matching over 10 bases. Germline assignment: CDR1 DFQATT and CDR2 SNEGSKA (reference sequence). CDR3 size: 17 residues. V shed 3 bases, J shed 4 bases, and the junction held 12 bases outside the gene matches. CDR3: CSARGLAGETYYNEQFF. CDR3 sequence (DNA): TGCAGTGCTAGGGGTCTAGCGGGGGAAACCTATTACAATGAGCAGTTCTTC.

This clonotype was picked up many times. This chain links TRBV5-1 with TRBJ1-2; TRBD1 is a possible D gene (6 bases). V was clipped by 1 base and J by 8 bases, with 15 bases between them. The germline V gene has CDR1 SGHRS and CDR2 YFSETQ. The CDR3 sequence is 14 residues long. In DNA form, the CDR3 reads TGCGCCAGCAGCTTGTCCCGGCAGGGGAACGGCTACACCTTC. It encodes CASSLSRQGNGYTF.

Many counts were recorded for this clonotype. The chain has TRBV12-3 or TRBV12-4 and TRBJ2-7, with TRBD1 identical over 9 bases. The CDR3 loop spans 15 amino acids. J gave up 9 bases and V 3 bases, and 12 bases lay outside the gene matches. The CDR3: CASSFGRQGESGQYF. In DNA, the CDR3 is TGTGCCAGCAGTTTCGGGAGACAGGGGGAAAGCGGGCAGTACTTC.

This clonotype came up many times. V usage is TRBV6-2 or TRBV6-3 and J usage is TRBJ2-3; 10 bases align to TRBD2. The CDR3 runs to 17 residues. Germline CDR1 is MNHEY and CDR2 is SVGEGT. Trimming at V came to 4 bases and at J to 6 bases, leaving 13 bases not matched to a gene. CDR3 sequence: CASSWDLSGGTPDTQYF. DNA of the CDR3: TGTGCCAGCAGTTGGGACCTTAGCGGGGGGACCCCCGATACGCAGTATTTT.

This clonotype was counted many times. The rearrangement uses TRBV6-1 and TRBJ2-7, with TRBD1 matching 7 bases. The germline V gene encodes CDR1 MNHNS and CDR2 SASEGT. This CDR3 has 15 residues. V trimming: 6 bases; J trimming: 2 bases; junction bases outside the gene matches: 10. Here the CDR3 DNA reads TGTGCCAGCAGACAAGACAGGGTTGCCCCCTACGAGCAGTACTTC. Encoded protein: CASRQDRVAPYEQYF.

The CDR3 region has the DNA TGTGCCAGCAGTGTATTGAATCAGGACAGGCCGTCCTACGAGCAGTACTTC. Amino acid sequence: CASSVLNQDRPSYEQYF. The chain recombines TRBV27 with TRBJ2-7; 7 nucleotides line up with TRBD1. The CDR3 length is 17 residues. Trimming cost V 5 bases and J 1 base; bases outside gene matches: 14. Germline V gene lookup returns CDR1 MNHEY and CDR2 SMNVEV (reference sequence).

This clonotype was recorded many times. The chain employs TRBV7-9 and TRBJ2-1; D may be TRBD1 (7 bases). The V end was cut by 9 bases, the J end by 4 bases, with 16 bases between. In germline, CDR1 is SEHNR, CDR2 FQNEAQ (reference sequence). CDR3 length: 14 amino acids. Here the CDR3 DNA reads TGTGCCAGTTTCCAGGGGGGCTCGTACAATGAGCAGTTCTTC. Its protein product is CASFQGGSYNEQFF. The full variable domain, completed using reference TRBV7-9 and TRBJ2-1, is DTGVSQNPRHKITKRGQNVTFRCDPISEHNRLYWYRQTLGQGPEFLTYFQNEAQLEKSRLLSDRFSAERPKGSFSTLEIQRTEQGDSAMYLCASFQGGSYNEQFFGPGTRLTVL.

In regard to this clonotype: A much larger clone sits a single nucleotide away, making a read error possible. V usage is TRBV29-1 and J usage is TRBJ2-1, with TRBD1 matching 8 bases. Germline CDR1 is SQVTM and CDR2 is ANQGSEA. The CDR3 loop spans 11 amino acids. In DNA, the CDR3 is TGCAGCTCCGACAGGGGCAATGTGCAGTTCTTC. It is translated as CSSDRGNVQFF.

Remarks on this clonotype: A much bigger clone sits one base away, suggesting this may be a read error. The chain carries TRBV9 and TRBJ2-7; D could derive from TRBD1 or TRBD2 (6 bases each). The CDR3 length is 14 residues. Germline V lookup: CDR1 SGDLS, CDR2 YYNGEE. The CDR3, as DNA: TGTGCCTGCAGCCCCAGGGGTGGGAGGTACGAGCAGTACTTC. Translation: CACSPRGGRYEQYF.

The chain uses TRBV7-9 and TRBJ2-3, with D perhaps matching TRBD1 or TRBD2 (5 bases each). This CDR3 is 16 amino acids long. The V end was cut by 5 bases, the J end by 2 bases, with 17 bases between. Per the germline V gene, CDR1 is SEHNR and CDR2 is FQNEAQ (reference sequence). The CDR3: CASSRTGPALTDTQYF. CDR3 nucleotide sequence: TGTGCCAGCAGCCGGACGGGACCCGCGCTCACAGATACGCAGTATTTT. The full variable domain, its missing parts supplied by reference TRBV7-9 and TRBJ2-3, is DTGVSQNPRHKITKRGQNVTFRCDPISEHNRLYWYRQTLGQGPEFLTYFQNEAQLEKSRLLSDRFSAERPKGSFSTLEIQRTEQGDSAMYLCASSRTGPALTDTQYFGPGTRLTVL.

This clonotype was picked up many times. The chain carries TRBV5-5 and TRBJ1-1, with TRBD1 identical over 11 bases. V shed 0 bases, J shed 5 bases, and the junction held 3 bases outside the gene matches. Germline values: CDR1 SGHKS, CDR2 YYEKEE (reference sequence). The CDR3 extends over 15 amino acids. The CDR3 sequence: CASSLAGTGGTEAFF. The CDR3 region has the DNA TGTGCCAGCAGCTTGGCGGGGACAGGGGGAACTGAAGCTTTCTTT.

This clonotype was recorded at least ten times. This chain links TRBV6-5 with TRBJ2-5, with 7 positions matching TRBD1. Trimming took 2 bases from V and 4 from J; bases not matched to a gene: 10. The CDR3 runs 16 residues. Germline V lookup: CDR1 MNHEY, CDR2 SVGAGI. The CDR3 sequence: CASSYAARGLAETQYF. The CDR3 bases are TGTGCCAGCAGTTACGCGGCCAGGGGGTTAGCAGAGACCCAGTACTTC.